A selection of T cell receptor beta chains follows, all from one sample in a study of blood T cell repertoires in COVID-19. Assay used: immunoSEQ multiplex PCR; TCRdb lists only in-frame clones, some missing. The profile covers about 64,000 clones, with 85% to 90% appearing a single time and roughly 3.2% taken by the ten largest. The specimen was peripheral blood. These receptors were taken from a man between 50 and 59 years old with active COVID-19. The CDR3 runs from the conserved cysteine through the conserved F or W. D genes are given only for firm matches. Expanded clones are given a class, and other clones once, few, many or no size at all.

d_gene | j_gene | v_gene | abundance | CDR3nt | CDR3aa
TRBD1 | TRBJ1-4 | TRBV30 | . | TGTGCCTGGACCCGGGACAGCACGGGTGAAAAACTGTTTTTT | CAWTRDSTGEKLFF
TRBD2 | TRBJ2-3 | TRBV19 | . | TGTGCCAGTAGTATAACGGCTAGCGGGGGAAGAGATACGCAGTATTTT | CASSITASGGRDTQYF
TRBD2 | TRBJ2-7 | TRBV3-1/TRBV3-2 | . | TGTGCCAGCAGCCAAGATATCCTAGCGGGGAAGCAGTACTTC | CASSQDILAGKQYF
TRBD1 | TRBJ1-5 | TRBV6-2/TRBV6-3 | few | TGTGCCAGCAGTTACCAGGGGGCAGGAGAGCAGCCCCAGCATTTT | CASSYQGAGEQPQHF
TRBD2 | TRBJ2-1 | TRBV19 | few | TGTGCCAGTAGTTCCTCCGGGACTAGGACAAATGAGCAGTTCTTC | CASSSSGTRTNEQFF
TRBD2 | TRBJ2-1 | TRBV28 | . | TGTGCCAGCAGTATTAGCGGGAGGGCCGGGCGTAATGAGCAGTTCTTC | CASSISGRAGRNEQFF
TRBD2 | TRBJ2-2 | TRBV30 | . | TGTGCCTGGAGTGTAATCCTAGCGGGACTCACCCCTACGGGTTTCGAACCCGGGGAGCTGTTTTTT | CAWSVILAGLTPTGFEPGELFF
TRBD1 | TRBJ1-1 | TRBV27 | . | TGTGCCAGTTTACGCTTCACAGGGGACACTGAAGCTTTCTTT | CASLRFTGDTEAFF
TRBD2 | TRBJ2-3 | TRBV7-2 | many | TGTGCCAGCAGCTTAGAGGGAGTAGCGGGGGGAATCACAGATACGCAGTATTTT | CASSLEGVAGGITDTQYF
TRBD1 | TRBJ1-4 | TRBV7-9 | . | TGTGCCAGCAGCTTAGATCCGGGGACAGGCCTGGAAAAACTGTTTTTT | CASSLDPGTGLEKLFF
TRBD2 | TRBJ2-1 | TRBV15 | . | TGTGCCACCAGCAGAGAGATAGCGGGGGAAGGTGAGCAGTTCTTC | CATSREIAGEGEQFF
. | TRBJ1-2 | TRBV7-9 | . | TGTGCCAGCAGCTTTGGCAGGGGCCATGGCTACACCTTC | CASSFGRGHGYTF
TRBD2 | TRBJ2-3 | TRBV5-1 | . | TGCGCCAGCAGCTCTCCTAGCGGGGGGCACACAGATACGCAGTATTTT | CASSSPSGGHTDTQYF
TRBD1 | TRBJ2-3 | TRBV7-2 | . | TGTGCCAGCAGCCCAGGGGGTGGTTCGGATCATACGCAGTATTTT | CASSPGGGSDHTQYF
TRBD2 | TRBJ2-7 | TRBV6-5 | . | TGTGCCAGCACCGGGGCTAGCGGGGGCCCCTACGAGCAGTACTTC | CASTGASGGPYEQYF
TRBD1 | TRBJ2-7 | TRBV2 | . | TGTGCCAGCAGTGAAGAGGGACAGGTGTCCTACGAGCAGTACTTC | CASSEEGQVSYEQYF